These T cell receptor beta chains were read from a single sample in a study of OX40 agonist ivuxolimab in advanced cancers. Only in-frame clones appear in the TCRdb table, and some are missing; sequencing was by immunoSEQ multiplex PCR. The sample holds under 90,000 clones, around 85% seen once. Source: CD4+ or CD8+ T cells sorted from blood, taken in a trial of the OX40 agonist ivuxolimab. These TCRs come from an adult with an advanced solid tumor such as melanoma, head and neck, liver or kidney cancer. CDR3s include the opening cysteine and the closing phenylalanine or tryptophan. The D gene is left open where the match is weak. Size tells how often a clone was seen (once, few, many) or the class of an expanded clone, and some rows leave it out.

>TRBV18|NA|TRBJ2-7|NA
CASSPGFGFDEQYF
TGTGCCAGCTCCCCCGGGTTCGGGTTCGACGAGCAGTACTTC
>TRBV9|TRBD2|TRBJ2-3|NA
CASSVDATGLAGGLDTQYF
TGTGCCAGCAGCGTCGACGCAACGGGACTAGCGGGGGGCCTGGATACGCAGTATTTT
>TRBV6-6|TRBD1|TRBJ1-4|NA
CASSYRLQGVDEKLFF
TGTGCCAGCAGTTACCGACTTCAGGGGGTCGATGAAAAACTGTTTTTT
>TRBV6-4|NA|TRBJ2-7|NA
CASSDSGPPGGPYEQYF
TGTGCCAGCAGTGACTCGGGGCCCCCAGGAGGGCCCTACGAGCAGTACTTC
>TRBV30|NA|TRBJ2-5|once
CAWTPGQNPQETQYF
TGTGCCTGGACCCCTGGGCAAAACCCCCAAGAGACCCAGTACTTC
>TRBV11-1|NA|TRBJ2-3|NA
CASSFRSRDTQYF
TGTGCCAGCAGCTTTCGGTCGAGAGATACGCAGTATTTT
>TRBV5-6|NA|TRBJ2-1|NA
CASSLGRLVRISYNEQFF
TGTGCCAGCAGCTTGGGGAGACTAGTACGGATCTCCTACAATGAGCAGTTCTTC
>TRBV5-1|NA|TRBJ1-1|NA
CASSTEGRGRTEAFF
TGCGCCAGCAGCACCGAGGGGAGGGGACGGACTGAAGCTTTCTTT
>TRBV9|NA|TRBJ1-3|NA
CASNSPRGLSSGNTIYF
TGTGCCAGCAACTCCCCCCGGGGATTGAGCTCTGGAAACACCATATATTTT
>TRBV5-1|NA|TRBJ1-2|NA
CASSDPRGRNYGYTF
TGCGCCAGCAGCGATCCGAGGGGGAGGAACTATGGCTACACCTTC